Given below is one T cell receptor beta chain in context. Per the germline V gene, CDR1 is KGHSH and CDR2 is LQKENI. The CDR3 has 14 residues. With 6 bases clipped from V and 1 base from J, the junction kept 6 bases outside the gene matches. This sample stems from a study of blood T cell repertoires in COVID-19. It was during active infection that Seattle patients were enrolled and then longitudinally followed. Authors' data handling: Scientists estimated how many nucleated cells there were by amplifying reference gene primers. Generated by immunoSEQ multiplex PCR, the TCRdb table keeps only in-frame clones and is missing some. V and J calls and clone size are those listed in that table; D and trimming were worked out from the DNA. Here the sample spans approximately 330,000 clones, around 90% being singletons.

The sample taken for sequencing was peripheral blood. The chain combines TRBV18 with TRBJ2-7; 7 bases map to TRBD1. The sequence derives from a woman aged 40 to 50 with COVID-19, enrolled during active disease. In DNA form, the CDR3 reads TGTGCCAGCTCTCAGGACAGGACTTCCTACGAGCAGTACTTC. Its protein is CASSQDRTSYEQYF.